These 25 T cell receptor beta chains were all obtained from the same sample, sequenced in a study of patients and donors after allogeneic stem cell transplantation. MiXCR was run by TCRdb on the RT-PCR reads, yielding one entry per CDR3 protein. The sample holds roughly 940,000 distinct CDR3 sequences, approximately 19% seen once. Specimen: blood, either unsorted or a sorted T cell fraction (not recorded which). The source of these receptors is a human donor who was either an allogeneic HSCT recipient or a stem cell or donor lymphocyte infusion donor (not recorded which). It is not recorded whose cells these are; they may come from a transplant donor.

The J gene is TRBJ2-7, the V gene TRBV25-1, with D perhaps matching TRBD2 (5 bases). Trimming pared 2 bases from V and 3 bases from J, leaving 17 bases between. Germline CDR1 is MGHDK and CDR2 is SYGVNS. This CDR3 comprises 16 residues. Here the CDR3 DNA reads TGTGCCAGCAGTGAAGGGGAGACGTCCCCACTCTACGAGCAGTACTTC. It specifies CASSEGETSPLYEQYF.

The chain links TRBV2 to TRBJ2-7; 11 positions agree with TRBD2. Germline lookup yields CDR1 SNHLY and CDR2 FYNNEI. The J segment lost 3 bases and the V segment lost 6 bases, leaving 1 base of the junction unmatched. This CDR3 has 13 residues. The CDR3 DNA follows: TGTGCCAGCAGGGGACTAGCGGTCTACGAGCAGTACTTC. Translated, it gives CASRGLAVYEQYF.

CDR3 loop: CASSALAGALEQFF. CDR3 coding DNA: TGTGCCAGCAGTGCCCTAGCGGGAGCTCTTGAGCAGTTCTTC. The chain uses TRBV3-1 and TRBJ2-1; TRBD2 matches at 10 bases. From germline, CDR1 is LGHDT and CDR2 YNNKEL (reference sequence). Trimming cost V 6 bases and J 9 bases; bases outside gene matches: 8. This CDR3 region has 14 residues.

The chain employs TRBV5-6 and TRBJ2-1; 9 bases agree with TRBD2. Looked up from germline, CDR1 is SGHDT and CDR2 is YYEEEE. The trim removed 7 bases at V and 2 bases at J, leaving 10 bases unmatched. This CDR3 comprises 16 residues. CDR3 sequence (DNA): TGTGCCAGCGGTTCTCAGCGGGAGGCAGCCTACAATGAGCAGTTCTTC. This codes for CASGSQREAAYNEQFF. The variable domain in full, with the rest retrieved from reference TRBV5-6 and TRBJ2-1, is DAGVTQSPTHLIKTRGQQVTLRCSPKSGHDTVSWYQQALGQGPQFIFQYYEEEERQRGNFPDRFSGHQFPNYSSELNVNALLLGDSALYLCASGSQREAAYNEQFFGPGTRLTVL.

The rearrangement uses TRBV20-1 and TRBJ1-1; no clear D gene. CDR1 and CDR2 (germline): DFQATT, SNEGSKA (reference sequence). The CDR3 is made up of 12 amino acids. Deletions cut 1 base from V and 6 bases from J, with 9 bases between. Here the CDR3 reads CSARGKAAEAFF. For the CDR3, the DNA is TGCAGTGCTAGAGGGAAGGCCGCTGAAGCTTTCTTT.

CDR3: CASSLGHHAEQYF. The CDR3 DNA follows: TGTGCCAGCAGTTTGGGACACCATGCCGAGCAGTACTTC. The chain joins TRBV12-3 or TRBV12-4 to TRBJ2-7; D possibly corresponds to TRBD1 (6 bases). V was trimmed by 3 bases and J by 6 bases, leaving 12 bases between them. The CDR3 length is 13 residues.

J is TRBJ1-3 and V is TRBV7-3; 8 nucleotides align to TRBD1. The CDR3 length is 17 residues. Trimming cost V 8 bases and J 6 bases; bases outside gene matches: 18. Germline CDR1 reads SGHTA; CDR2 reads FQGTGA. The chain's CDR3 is CASASGPSTGGKNTIYF. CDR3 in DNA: TGTGCCAGCGCGTCAGGCCCCTCCACAGGGGGAAAAAACACCATATATTTT.

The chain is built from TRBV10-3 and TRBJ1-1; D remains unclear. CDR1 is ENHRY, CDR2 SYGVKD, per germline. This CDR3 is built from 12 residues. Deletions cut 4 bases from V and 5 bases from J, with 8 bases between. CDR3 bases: TGTGCCATCAGTGTTATGGGGACTGAAGCTTTCTTT. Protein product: CAISVMGTEAFF.

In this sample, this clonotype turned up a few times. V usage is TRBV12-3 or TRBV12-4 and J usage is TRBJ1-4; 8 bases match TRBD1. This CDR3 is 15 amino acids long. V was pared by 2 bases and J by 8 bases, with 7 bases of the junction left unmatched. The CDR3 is CASSLSAGTGEKLFF. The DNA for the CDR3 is TGTGCCAGCAGTTTAAGCGCTGGGACAGGCGAAAAACTGTTTTTT.

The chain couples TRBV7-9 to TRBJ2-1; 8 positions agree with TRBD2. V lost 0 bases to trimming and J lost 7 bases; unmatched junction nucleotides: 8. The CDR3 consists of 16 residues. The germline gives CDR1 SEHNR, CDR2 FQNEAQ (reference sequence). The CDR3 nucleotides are TGTGCCAGCAGCTTAGCCCTAAAACTAGCGGATAATGAGCAGTTCTTC. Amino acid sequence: CASSLALKLADNEQFF.

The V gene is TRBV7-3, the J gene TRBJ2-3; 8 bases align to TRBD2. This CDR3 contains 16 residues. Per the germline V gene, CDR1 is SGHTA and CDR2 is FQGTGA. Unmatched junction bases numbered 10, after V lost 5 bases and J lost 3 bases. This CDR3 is CASSLYSGVGTDTQYF. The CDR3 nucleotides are TGTGCCAGCAGCCTCTATAGCGGGGTCGGGACAGATACGCAGTATTTT.

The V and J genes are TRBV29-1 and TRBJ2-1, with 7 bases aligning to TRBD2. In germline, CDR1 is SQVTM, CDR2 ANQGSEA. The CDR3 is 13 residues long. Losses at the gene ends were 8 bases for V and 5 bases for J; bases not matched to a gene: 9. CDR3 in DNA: TGCAGCCTCGGAACTAGCGTTAACAATGAGCAGTTCTTC. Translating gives CSLGTSVNNEQFF.

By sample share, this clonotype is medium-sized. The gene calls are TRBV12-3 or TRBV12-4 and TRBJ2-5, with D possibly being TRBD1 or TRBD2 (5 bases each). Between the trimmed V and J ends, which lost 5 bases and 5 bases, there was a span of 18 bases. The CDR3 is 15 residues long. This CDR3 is CASSSRRDARETQYF. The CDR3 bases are TGTGCCAGCAGTAGTCGCAGGGACGCCAGGGAGACCCAGTACTTC.

CDR3 region: CAISRGGTEAFF. The CDR3 coding sequence is TGTGCCATCAGTCGAGGTGGCACTGAAGCTTTCTTT. This rearrangement joins TRBV10-3 to TRBJ1-1; D is undetermined. In germline, CDR1 is ENHRY, CDR2 SYGVKD. The V end lost 5 bases, the J end lost 4 bases, and 8 bases lay between the germline ends. CDR3 length equals 12 residues.

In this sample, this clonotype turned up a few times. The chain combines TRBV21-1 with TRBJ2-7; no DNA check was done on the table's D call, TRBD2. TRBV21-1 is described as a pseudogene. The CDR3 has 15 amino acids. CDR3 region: CASSEPSGRAPEQYF. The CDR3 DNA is TGTGCCAGCAGCGAACCTAGCGGGAGGGCTCCCGAGCAGTACTTC.

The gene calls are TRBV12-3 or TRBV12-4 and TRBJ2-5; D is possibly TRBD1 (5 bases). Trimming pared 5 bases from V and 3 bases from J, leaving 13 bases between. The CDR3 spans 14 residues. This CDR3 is CASSATGAKETQYF. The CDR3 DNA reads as TGTGCCAGCAGTGCTACTGGGGCTAAAGAGACCCAGTACTTC.

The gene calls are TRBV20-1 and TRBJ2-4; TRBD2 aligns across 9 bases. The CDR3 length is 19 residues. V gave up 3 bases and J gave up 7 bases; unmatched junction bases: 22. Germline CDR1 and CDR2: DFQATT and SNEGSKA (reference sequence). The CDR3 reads CSASGHLKQESSGNNIQYF. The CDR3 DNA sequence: TGCAGTGCTAGCGGACACCTGAAACAAGAATCTAGCGGGAATAACATTCAGTACTTC.

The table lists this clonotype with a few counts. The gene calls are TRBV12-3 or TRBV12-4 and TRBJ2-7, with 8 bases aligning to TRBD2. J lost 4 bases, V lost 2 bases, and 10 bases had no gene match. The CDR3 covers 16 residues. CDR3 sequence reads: CASSLMSGGRPYEQYF. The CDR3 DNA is TGTGCCAGCAGTTTAATGAGCGGGGGACGCCCTTACGAGCAGTACTTC.

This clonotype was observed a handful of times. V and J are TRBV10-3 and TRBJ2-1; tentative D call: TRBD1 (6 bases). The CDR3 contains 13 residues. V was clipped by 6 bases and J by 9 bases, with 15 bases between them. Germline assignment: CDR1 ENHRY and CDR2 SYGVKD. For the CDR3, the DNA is TGTGCCATCAGAGTTACAGGGTCGGGTGAGCAGTTCTTC. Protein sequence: CAIRVTGSGEQFF.

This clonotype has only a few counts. The DNA of the CDR3 is TGTGCCACCAGCCGACCTCTTGGGACCGCCTTTGAAGCTTTCTTT. Encoded protein: CATSRPLGTAFEAFF. The chain recombines TRBV15 with TRBJ1-1; possibly TRBD1 for D (5 bases). Deletions cut 5 bases from V and 7 bases from J, with 20 bases between. The CDR3 consists of 15 residues. In germline, CDR1 is LNHNV, CDR2 YYDKDF (reference sequence).

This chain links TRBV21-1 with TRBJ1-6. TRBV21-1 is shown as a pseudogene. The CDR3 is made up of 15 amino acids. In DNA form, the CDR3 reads TGTGCCAGCAGCAAAGAAAAAGGACGTAATTCACCCCTCCACTTT. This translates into CASSKEKGRNSPLHF.

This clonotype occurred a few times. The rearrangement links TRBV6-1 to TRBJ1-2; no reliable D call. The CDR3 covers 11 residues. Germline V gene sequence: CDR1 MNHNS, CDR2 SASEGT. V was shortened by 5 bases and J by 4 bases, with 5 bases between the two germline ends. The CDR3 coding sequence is TGTGCCAGCAGTACACCCTATGGCTACACCTTC. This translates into CASSTPYGYTF.

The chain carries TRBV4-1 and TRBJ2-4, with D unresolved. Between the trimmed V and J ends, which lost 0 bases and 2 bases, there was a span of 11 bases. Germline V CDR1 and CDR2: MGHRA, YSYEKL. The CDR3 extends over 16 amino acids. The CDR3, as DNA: TGCGCCAGCAGCCAAGAAGATCCCGTACCCAAAAACATTCAGTACTTC. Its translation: CASSQEDPVPKNIQYF.

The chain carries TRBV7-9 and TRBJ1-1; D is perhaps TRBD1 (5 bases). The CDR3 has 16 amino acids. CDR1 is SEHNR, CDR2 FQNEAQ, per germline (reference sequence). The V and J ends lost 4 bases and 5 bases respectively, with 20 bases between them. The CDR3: CASSSPRDPKKTEAFF. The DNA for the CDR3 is TGTGCCAGCAGCTCCCCCCGGGACCCAAAGAAGACTGAAGCTTTCTTT. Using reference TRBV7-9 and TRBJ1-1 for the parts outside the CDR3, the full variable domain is DTGVSQNPRHKITKRGQNVTFRCDPISEHNRLYWYRQTLGQGPEFLTYFQNEAQLEKSRLLSDRFSAERPKGSFSTLEIQRTEQGDSAMYLCASSSPRDPKKTEAFFGQGTRLTVV.

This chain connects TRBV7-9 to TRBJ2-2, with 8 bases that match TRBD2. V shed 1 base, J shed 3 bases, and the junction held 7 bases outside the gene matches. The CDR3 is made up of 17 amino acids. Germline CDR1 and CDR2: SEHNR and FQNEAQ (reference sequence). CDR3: CASSLGSGGLDTGELFF. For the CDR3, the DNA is TGTGCCAGCAGCTTAGGGTCCGGGGGACTAGACACCGGGGAGCTGTTTTTT. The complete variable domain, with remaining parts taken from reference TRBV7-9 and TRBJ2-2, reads DTGVSQNPRHKITKRGQNVTFRCDPISEHNRLYWYRQTLGQGPEFLTYFQNEAQLEKSRLLSDRFSAERPKGSFSTLEIQRTEQGDSAMYLCASSLGSGGLDTGELFFGEGSRLTVL.